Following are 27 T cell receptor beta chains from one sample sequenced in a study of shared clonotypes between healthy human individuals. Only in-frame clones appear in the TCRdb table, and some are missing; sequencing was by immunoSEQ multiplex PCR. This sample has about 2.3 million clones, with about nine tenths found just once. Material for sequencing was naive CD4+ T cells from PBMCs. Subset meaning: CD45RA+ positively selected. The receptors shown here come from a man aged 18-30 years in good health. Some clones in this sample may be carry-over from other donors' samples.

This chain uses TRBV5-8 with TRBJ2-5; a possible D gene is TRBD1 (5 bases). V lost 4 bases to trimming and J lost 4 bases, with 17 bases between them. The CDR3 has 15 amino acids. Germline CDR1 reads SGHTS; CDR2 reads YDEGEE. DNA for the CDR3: TGTGCCAGCAGCGGACGGGTCTCAAGGGGAGAGACCCAGTACTTC. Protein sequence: CASSGRVSRGETQYF. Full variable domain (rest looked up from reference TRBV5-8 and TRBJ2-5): EAGVTQSPTHLIKTRGQQATLRCSPISGHTSVYWYQQALGLGLQFLLWYDEGEERNRGNFPPRFSGRQFPNYSSELNVNALELEDSALYLCASSGRVSRGETQYFGPGTRLLVL.

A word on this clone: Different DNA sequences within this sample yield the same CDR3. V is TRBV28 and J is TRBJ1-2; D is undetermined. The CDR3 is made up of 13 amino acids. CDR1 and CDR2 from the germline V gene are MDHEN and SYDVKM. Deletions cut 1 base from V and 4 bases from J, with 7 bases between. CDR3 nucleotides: TGTGCCAGCAGTTTATCGGGAGCCTATGGCTACACCTTC. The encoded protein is CASSLSGAYGYTF.

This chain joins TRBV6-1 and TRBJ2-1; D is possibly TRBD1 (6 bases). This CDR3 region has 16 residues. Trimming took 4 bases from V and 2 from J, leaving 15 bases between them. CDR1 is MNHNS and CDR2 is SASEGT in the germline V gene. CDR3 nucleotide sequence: TGTGCCAGCAGTGCTAAAAAGGGGGATACCTACAATGAGCAGTTCTTC. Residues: CASSAKKGDTYNEQFF.

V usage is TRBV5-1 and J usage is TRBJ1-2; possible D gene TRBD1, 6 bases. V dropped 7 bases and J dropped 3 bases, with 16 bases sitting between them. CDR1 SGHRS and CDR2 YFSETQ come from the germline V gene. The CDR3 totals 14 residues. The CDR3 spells CASGETGPDYGYTF. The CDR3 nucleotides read TGCGCCAGCGGAGAAACAGGGCCCGACTATGGCTACACCTTC.

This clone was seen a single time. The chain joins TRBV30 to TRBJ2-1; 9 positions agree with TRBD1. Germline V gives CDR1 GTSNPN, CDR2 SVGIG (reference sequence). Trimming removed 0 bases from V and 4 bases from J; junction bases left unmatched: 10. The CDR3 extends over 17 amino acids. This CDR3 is CAWSVQHTGGRYNEQFF. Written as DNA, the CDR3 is TGTGCCTGGAGTGTACAACACACAGGGGGCAGATACAATGAGCAGTTCTTC.

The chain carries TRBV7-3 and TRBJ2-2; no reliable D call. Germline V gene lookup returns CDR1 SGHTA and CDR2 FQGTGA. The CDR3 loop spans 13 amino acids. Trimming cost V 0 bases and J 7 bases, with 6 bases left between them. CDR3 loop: CASSLTDFGELFF. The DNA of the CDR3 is TGTGCCAGCAGCTTAACTGACTTCGGGGAGCTGTTTTTT.

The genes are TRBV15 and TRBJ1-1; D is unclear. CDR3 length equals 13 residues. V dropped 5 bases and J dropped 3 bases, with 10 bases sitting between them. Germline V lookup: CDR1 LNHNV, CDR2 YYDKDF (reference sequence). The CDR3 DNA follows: TGTGCCACCAGCCTGGGCCTTTACACTGAAGCTTTCTTT. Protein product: CATSLGLYTEAFF.

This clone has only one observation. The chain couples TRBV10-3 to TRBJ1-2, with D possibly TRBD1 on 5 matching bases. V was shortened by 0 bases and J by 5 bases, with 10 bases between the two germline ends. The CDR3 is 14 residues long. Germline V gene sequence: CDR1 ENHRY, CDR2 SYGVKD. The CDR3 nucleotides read TGTGCCATCAGTGAGTCAGACAGAAATTATGGCTACACCTTC. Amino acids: CAISESDRNYGYTF.

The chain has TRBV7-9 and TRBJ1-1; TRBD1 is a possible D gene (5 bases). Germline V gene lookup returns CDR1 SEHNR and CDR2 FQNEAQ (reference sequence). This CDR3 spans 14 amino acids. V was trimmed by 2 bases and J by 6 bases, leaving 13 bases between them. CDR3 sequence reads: CASSLWEGRAEAFF. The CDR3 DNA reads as TGTGCCAGCAGCTTATGGGAGGGCAGGGCTGAAGCTTTCTTT.

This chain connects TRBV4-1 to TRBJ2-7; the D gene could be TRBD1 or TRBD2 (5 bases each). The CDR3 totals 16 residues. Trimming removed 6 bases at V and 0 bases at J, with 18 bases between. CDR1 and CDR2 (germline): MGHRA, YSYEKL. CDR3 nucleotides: TGCGCCAGCAGTAACTCTCTTCGGGGCCTCTCCTACGAGCAGTACTTC. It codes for CASSNSLRGLSYEQYF.

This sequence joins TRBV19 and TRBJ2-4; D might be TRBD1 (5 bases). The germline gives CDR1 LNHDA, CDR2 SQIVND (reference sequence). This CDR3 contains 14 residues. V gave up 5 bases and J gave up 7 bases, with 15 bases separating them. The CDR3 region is CASSVTGPRNIQYF. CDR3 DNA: TGTGCCAGTAGTGTAACAGGCCCCCGGAACATTCAGTACTTC. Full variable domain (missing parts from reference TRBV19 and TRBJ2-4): DGGITQSPKYLFRKEGQNVTLSCEQNLNHDAMYWYRQDPGQGLRLIYYSQIVNDFQKGDIAEGYSVSREKKESFPLTVTSAQKNPTAFYLCASSVTGPRNIQYFGAGTRLSVL.

CDR3 nucleotides: TGTGCCAGCAGCTTAGTGCGGGAGGGAGGGCAGTATTTT. Its protein is CASSLVREGGQYF. The chain uses TRBV7-2 and TRBJ2-3, with 9 bases matching TRBD2. J gave up 11 bases and V 1 base, and 4 bases lay outside the gene matches. The CDR3 runs to 13 residues. The germline gives CDR1 SGHTA, CDR2 FQGNSA.

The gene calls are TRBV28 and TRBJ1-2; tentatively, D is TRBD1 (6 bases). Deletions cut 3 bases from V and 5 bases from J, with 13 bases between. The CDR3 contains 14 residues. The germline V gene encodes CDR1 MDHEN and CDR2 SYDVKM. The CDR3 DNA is TGTGCCAGCAGTTTCGGGCAGGGGACATATGGCTACACCTTC. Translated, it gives CASSFGQGTYGYTF.

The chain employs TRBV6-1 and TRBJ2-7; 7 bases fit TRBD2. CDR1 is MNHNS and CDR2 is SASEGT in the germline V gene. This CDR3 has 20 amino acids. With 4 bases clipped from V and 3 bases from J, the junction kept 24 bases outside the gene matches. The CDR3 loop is CASSGRPGGLVPVAYYEQYF. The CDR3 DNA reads TGTGCCAGCAGTGGCCGGCCGGGAGGCCTTGTTCCCGTCGCCTACTACGAGCAGTACTTC.

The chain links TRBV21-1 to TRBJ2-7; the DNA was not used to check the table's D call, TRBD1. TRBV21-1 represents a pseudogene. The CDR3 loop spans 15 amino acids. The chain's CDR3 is CASSTTGTGTGEQYF. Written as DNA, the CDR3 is TGTGCCAGCAGCACAACCGGGACAGGGACTGGCGAGCAGTACTTC.

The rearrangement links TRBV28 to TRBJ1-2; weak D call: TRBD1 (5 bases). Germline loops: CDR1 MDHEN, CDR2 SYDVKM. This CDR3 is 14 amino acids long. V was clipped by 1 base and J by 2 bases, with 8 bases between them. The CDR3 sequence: CASSLFGQNYGYTF. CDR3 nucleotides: TGTGCCAGCAGTTTATTTGGACAAAACTATGGCTACACCTTC.

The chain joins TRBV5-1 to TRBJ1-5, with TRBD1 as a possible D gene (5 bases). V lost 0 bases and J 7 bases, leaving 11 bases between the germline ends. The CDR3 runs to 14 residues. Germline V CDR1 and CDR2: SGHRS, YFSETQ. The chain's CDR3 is CASSLGGSAQPQHF. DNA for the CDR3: TGCGCCAGCAGCTTGGGGGGCAGCGCCCAGCCCCAGCATTTT.

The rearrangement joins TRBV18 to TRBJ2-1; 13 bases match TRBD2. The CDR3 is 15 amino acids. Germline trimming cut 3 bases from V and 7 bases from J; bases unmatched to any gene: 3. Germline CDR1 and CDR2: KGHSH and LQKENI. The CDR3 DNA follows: TGTGCCAGCTCACCGACTAGCGGGAGGCTGAATGAGCAGTTCTTC. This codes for CASSPTSGRLNEQFF.

CDR3 sequence (DNA): TGTGCCTGGAGTCTCGCACACAACACTGAAGCTTTCTTT. Translated: CAWSLAHNTEAFF. The rearrangement joins TRBV30 to TRBJ1-1; no firm D call. The CDR3 sequence is 13 residues long. The germline CDR1 and CDR2 sequences are GTSNPN and SVGIG (reference sequence). The germline V and J ends were trimmed by 2 bases and 2 bases, with 9 bases remaining between them.

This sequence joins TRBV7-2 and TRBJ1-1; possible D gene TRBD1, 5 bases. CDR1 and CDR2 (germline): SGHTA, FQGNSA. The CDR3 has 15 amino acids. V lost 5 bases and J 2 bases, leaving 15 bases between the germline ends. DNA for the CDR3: TGTGCCAGCAGCGTCCGTGGGACCGCCAACACTGAAGCTTTCTTT. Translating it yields CASSVRGTANTEAFF.

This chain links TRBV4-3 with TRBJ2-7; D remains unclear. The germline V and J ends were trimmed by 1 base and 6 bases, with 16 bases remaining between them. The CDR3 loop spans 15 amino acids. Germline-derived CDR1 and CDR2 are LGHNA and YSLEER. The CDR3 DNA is TGCGCCAGCAGCCAAGTAATAGGCCGGAAACTCGAGCAGTACTTC. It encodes CASSQVIGRKLEQYF.

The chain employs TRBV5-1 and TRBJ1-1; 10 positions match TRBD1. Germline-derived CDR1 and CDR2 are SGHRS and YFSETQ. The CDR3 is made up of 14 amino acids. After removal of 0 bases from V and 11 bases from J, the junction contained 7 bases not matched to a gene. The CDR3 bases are TGCGCCAGCAGCTTGGCCGAGGGACAGGGGCGGGCTTTCTTT. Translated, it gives CASSLAEGQGRAFF.

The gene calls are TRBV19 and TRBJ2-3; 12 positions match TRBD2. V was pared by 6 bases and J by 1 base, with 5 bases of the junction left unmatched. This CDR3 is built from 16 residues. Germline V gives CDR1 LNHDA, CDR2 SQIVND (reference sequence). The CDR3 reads CASRRLAGVGTDTQYF. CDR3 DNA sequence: TGTGCCAGTAGACGACTAGCGGGAGTCGGCACAGATACGCAGTATTTT.

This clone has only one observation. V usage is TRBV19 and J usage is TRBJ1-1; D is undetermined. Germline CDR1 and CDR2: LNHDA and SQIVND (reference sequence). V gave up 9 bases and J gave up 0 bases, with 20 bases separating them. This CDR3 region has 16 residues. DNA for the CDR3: TGTGCCAGGCTGAAGGGTCGGCGGCGATTGAACACTGAAGCTTTCTTT. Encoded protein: CARLKGRRRLNTEAFF.

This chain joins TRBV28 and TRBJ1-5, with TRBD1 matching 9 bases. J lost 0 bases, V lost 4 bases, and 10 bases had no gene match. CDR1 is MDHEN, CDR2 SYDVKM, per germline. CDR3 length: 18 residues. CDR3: CASSSGQGSLYSNQPQHF. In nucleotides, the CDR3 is TGTGCCAGCAGTTCAGGACAGGGGAGCCTTTATAGCAATCAGCCCCAGCATTTT.

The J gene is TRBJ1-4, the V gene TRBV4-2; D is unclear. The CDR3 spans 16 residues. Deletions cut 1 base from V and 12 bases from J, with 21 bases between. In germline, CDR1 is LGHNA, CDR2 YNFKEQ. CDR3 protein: CASSQAPGVLSEELFF. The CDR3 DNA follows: TGTGCCAGCAGCCAAGCGCCCGGGGTATTGTCCGAGGAACTGTTTTTT.

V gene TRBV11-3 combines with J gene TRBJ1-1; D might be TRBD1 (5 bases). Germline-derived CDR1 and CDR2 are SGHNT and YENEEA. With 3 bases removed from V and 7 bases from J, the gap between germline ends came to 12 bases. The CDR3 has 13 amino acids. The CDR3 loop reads CASSFVRGGEAFF. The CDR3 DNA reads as TGTGCCAGCAGCTTCGTTAGGGGCGGTGAAGCTTTCTTT.